A single sample is the source of the 27 T cell receptor beta chains below, sequenced in a study of shared clonotypes between healthy human individuals. Generated by immunoSEQ multiplex PCR, the TCRdb table keeps only in-frame clones and is missing some. The sample contains approximately 2.4 million clones, 90% to 97% of which appear only once. The sequencing sample was made of naive CD4+ T cells sorted from blood. Subset defined: CD45RA+ positively selected. These receptors all come from a man aged 18 to 35 in good health.

The rearrangement joins TRBV6-6 to TRBJ1-1, with 8 bases matching TRBD1. This CDR3 spans 14 amino acids. Trimming removed 1 base from V and 4 bases from J; junction bases left unmatched: 2. Germline V gene data show CDR1 as MNHNY and CDR2 as SVGAGI (reference sequence). CDR3: CASSYYQGATEAFF. Written as DNA, the CDR3 is TGTGCCAGCAGTTACTATCAGGGGGCCACTGAAGCTTTCTTT.

The chain recombines TRBV6-5 with TRBJ2-4; a weak D match, TRBD2 (6 bases). The CDR3 sequence is 15 residues long. V shed 5 bases and J shed 7 bases, with 18 bases lying between them. Germline values: CDR1 MNHEY, CDR2 SVGAGI. CDR3 nucleotide sequence: TGTGCCAGCAGTCCTCTCCGGGGGAACCTTAACATTCAGTACTTC. Its protein is CASSPLRGNLNIQYF.

The table lists this clone with a count of one. The sample holds other DNA sequences that translate to the same CDR3. This chain connects TRBV5-6 to TRBJ2-2; no firm D call. V lost 0 bases to trimming and J lost 6 bases, with 6 bases between them. Germline lookup yields CDR1 SGHDT and CDR2 YYEEEE. This CDR3 region has 13 residues. For the CDR3, the DNA is TGTGCCAGCAGCTTGGTTAGGGCCGGGGAGCTGTTTTTT. Amino acids: CASSLVRAGELFF. Complete variable domain (other parts from reference TRBV5-6 and TRBJ2-2): DAGVTQSPTHLIKTRGQQVTLRCSPKSGHDTVSWYQQALGQGPQFIFQYYEEEERQRGNFPDRFSGHQFPNYSSELNVNALLLGDSALYLCASSLVRAGELFFGEGSRLTVL.

The chain uses TRBV9 and TRBJ1-4; weak D call: TRBD1 (5 bases). The germline CDR1 and CDR2 sequences are SGDLS and YYNGEE. The CDR3 extends over 14 amino acids. Trimming pared 3 bases from V and 7 bases from J, leaving 13 bases between. CDR3 DNA sequence: TGTGCCAGCAGCGGCCCGGGACGTCGTGAAAAACTGTTTTTT. It yields the protein CASSGPGRREKLFF.

The chain joins TRBV6-1 to TRBJ2-2; a possible D gene is TRBD2 (6 bases). Germline V lookup: CDR1 MNHNS, CDR2 SASEGT. The CDR3 contains 15 residues. The ends were cut back, 3 bases at V and 2 bases at J, with 10 bases in the middle. CDR3 loop: CASSEPGLNTGELFF. The CDR3 DNA reads as TGTGCCAGCAGTGAGCCGGGACTTAACACCGGGGAGCTGTTTTTT.

J is TRBJ2-2 and V is TRBV7-2; D gene unclear. This CDR3 has 16 residues. V was trimmed by 1 base and J by 2 bases, leaving 11 bases between them. CDR1 and CDR2 (germline): SGHTA, FQGNSA. DNA of the CDR3: TGTGCCAGCAGCTTAGGCCCGAACCTCAACACCGGGGAGCTGTTTTTT. Translation: CASSLGPNLNTGELFF.

This clone was seen a single time. The CDR3 loop reads CASTSGGSYEQYF. The CDR3 coding sequence is TGTGCCAGTACTAGCGGGGGATCCTACGAGCAGTACTTC. This sequence joins TRBV19 and TRBJ2-7; 10 nucleotides agree with TRBD2. Losses at the gene ends were 7 bases for V and 1 base for J; bases not matched to a gene: 1. Germline assignment: CDR1 LNHDA and CDR2 SQIVND (reference sequence). The CDR3 contains 13 residues.

V and J are TRBV9 and TRBJ1-2, with TRBD1 identical over 7 bases. The CDR3 has 14 amino acids. V shed 3 bases and J 4 bases; nucleotides not matched to a gene: 6. Germline CDR1 and CDR2: SGDLS and YYNGEE. CDR3 bases: TGTGCCAGCAGCGCCGAGACAGGGATCTATGGCTACACCTTC. Its translation: CASSAETGIYGYTF.

The genes are TRBV9 and TRBJ2-6; a weak D match, TRBD1 (6 bases). CDR3 length: 18 residues. Germline V CDR1 and CDR2: SGDLS, YYNGEE. V was shortened by 0 bases and J by 4 bases, with 17 bases between the two germline ends. CDR3 DNA sequence: TGTGCCAGCAGCGTAGGAGGTGGCACAGGGCCCGGGGCCAACGTCCTGACTTTC. This gives the protein CASSVGGGTGPGANVLTF.

Worth noting for this clone: This specimen includes other DNA sequences encoding the same CDR3. J is TRBJ2-5 and V is TRBV2; no clear D gene. CDR1 SNHLY and CDR2 FYNNEI come from the germline V gene. The length of the CDR3 is 11 residues. With 5 bases removed from V and 2 bases from J, the gap between germline ends came to 3 bases. The CDR3 loop reads CASSPQETQYF. For the CDR3, the DNA is TGTGCCAGCAGTCCACAAGAGACCCAGTACTTC.

The CDR3 DNA is TGCGCCAGCAGCCCGAGGGGGCCTCCTAGCACAGATACGCAGTATTTT. Translation gives CASSPRGPPSTDTQYF. The chain is built from TRBV5-1 and TRBJ2-3, with 7 bases aligning to TRBD1. CDR3 length: 16 residues. The V gene end was trimmed by 4 bases and the J gene end by 0 bases; junction bases not matched to a gene: 8. CDR1 is SGHRS, CDR2 YFSETQ, per germline.

The chain links TRBV5-5 to TRBJ1-2; D perhaps matches TRBD1 (6 bases). The V gene lost 6 bases and the J gene lost 6 bases, with 18 bases spanning the gap. This CDR3 region has 14 residues. From germline, CDR1 is SGHKS and CDR2 YYEKEE (reference sequence). This CDR3 reads CASNRPGEVHGYTF. The DNA of the CDR3 is TGTGCCAGCAATCGTCCAGGGGAGGTCCATGGCTACACCTTC. The whole variable domain, filled in from reference TRBV5-5 and TRBJ1-2, reads DAGVTQSPTHLIKTRGQQVTLRCSPISGHKSVSWYQQVLGQGPQFIFQYYEKEERGRGNFPDRFSARQFPNYSSELNVNALLLGDSALYLCASNRPGEVHGYTFGSGTRLTVV.

This clone appeared once. The V and J genes are TRBV6-5 and TRBJ1-6; D is perhaps TRBD1 (5 bases). This CDR3 comprises 14 residues. The germline V gene has CDR1 MNHEY and CDR2 SVGAGI. V was pared by 5 bases and J by 6 bases, with 11 bases between. CDR3 protein: CASSPGPINSPLHF. CDR3 DNA: TGTGCCAGCAGTCCGGGACCGATTAATTCACCCCTCCACTTT.

The V call is TRBV29-1, the J call TRBJ2-5; D unclear. The V gene lost 5 bases and the J gene lost 4 bases, with 5 bases spanning the gap. The CDR3 sequence is 10 residues long. Germline V gives CDR1 SQVTM, CDR2 ANQGSEA. The CDR3 reads CSVQRETQYF. The CDR3 nucleotides read TGCAGCGTTCAGAGAGAGACCCAGTACTTC.

Details on this clone: At the DNA level, this CDR3 is encoded by other sequences in the same sample as well. The gene calls are TRBV19 and TRBJ2-7; either TRBD1 or TRBD2 may fit D (7 bases each). Germline V CDR1 and CDR2: LNHDA, SQIVND (reference sequence). This CDR3 is built from 14 residues. Trimming left V 2 bases short and J 2 bases short, with 10 bases between. The chain's CDR3 is CASSIQGGPYEQYF. Here the CDR3 DNA reads TGTGCCAGTAGTATACAGGGGGGGCCCTACGAGCAGTACTTC.

Worth noting for this clone: The sample holds other DNA sequences that translate to the same CDR3. V is TRBV18 and J is TRBJ1-2; D is possibly TRBD1 (5 bases). V lost 2 bases, J lost 6 bases, and 10 bases lay in between. This CDR3 region has 13 residues. Germline lookup yields CDR1 KGHSH and CDR2 LQKENI. The CDR3 loop reads CASSPGQGDGYTF. The CDR3 DNA sequence: TGTGCCAGCTCACCAGGGCAGGGCGATGGCTACACCTTC. The full variable domain, completed using reference TRBV18 and TRBJ1-2, is NAGVMQNPRHLVRRRGQEARLRCSPMKGHSHVYWYRQLPEEGLKFMVYLQKENIIDESGMPKERFSAEFPKEGPSILRIQQVVRGDSAAYFCASSPGQGDGYTFGSGTRLTVV.

The J gene is TRBJ2-7, the V gene TRBV30, with D possibly matching TRBD2 (6 bases). CDR1 GTSNPN and CDR2 SVGIG come from the germline V gene (reference sequence). This CDR3 has 14 amino acids. Trimming removed 0 bases from V and 2 bases from J, with 11 bases in between. The CDR3 DNA reads as TGTGCCTGGAGTGTACTGGGACTTGCCTACGAGCAGTACTTC. It specifies CAWSVLGLAYEQYF. Combining the CDR3 with reference TRBV30 and TRBJ2-7 gives the whole variable domain SQTIHQWPATLVQPVGSPLSLECTVEGTSNPNLYWYRQAAGRGLQLLFYSVGIGQISSEVPQNLSASRPQDRQFILSSKKLLLSDSGFYLCAWSVLGLAYEQYFGPGTRLTVT.

This chain connects TRBV27 to TRBJ2-7; perhaps TRBD2 as D (6 bases). In germline, CDR1 is MNHEY, CDR2 SMNVEV (reference sequence). Trimming cost V 6 bases and J 4 bases, with 19 bases left between them. This CDR3 region has 15 residues. CDR3 DNA: TGTGCCAGCAGACGGGACGGCCGGGGACTGTACGAGCAGTACTTC. It specifies CASRRDGRGLYEQYF.

The chain couples TRBV29-1 to TRBJ1-1; TRBD1 agrees at 11 bases. After removal of 7 bases from V and 10 bases from J, the junction contained 5 bases not matched to a gene. From germline, CDR1 is SQVTM and CDR2 ANQGSEA. This CDR3 spans 11 amino acids. The CDR3 coding sequence is TGCAGCGAGGACAGGGGGCGCCGAGCTTTCTTT. Translated, it gives CSEDRGRRAFF. The full variable domain, rest sourced from reference TRBV29-1 and TRBJ1-1, is SAVISQKPSRDICQRGTSLTIQCQVDSQVTMMFWYRQQPGQSLTLIATANQGSEATYESGFVIDKFPISRPNLTFSTLTVSNMSPEDSSIYLCSEDRGRRAFFGQGTRLTVV.

As regards this clone: Within the sample, other DNA sequences also encode this same CDR3. V is TRBV9 and J is TRBJ2-2; tentatively, D is TRBD2 (7 bases). This CDR3 region has 16 residues. Trimming removed 0 bases from V and 2 bases from J, with 11 bases in between. Germline assignment: CDR1 SGDLS and CDR2 YYNGEE. Written as DNA, the CDR3 is TGTGCCAGCAGCGTAGATCCGGGGGGCAACACCGGGGAGCTGTTTTTT. Amino acid sequence: CASSVDPGGNTGELFF. The full variable domain, its missing parts supplied by reference TRBV9 and TRBJ2-2, is DSGVTQTPKHLITATGQRVTLRCSPRSGDLSVYWYQQSLDQGLQFLIQYYNGEERAKGNILERFSAQQFPDLHSELNLSSLELGDSALYFCASSVDPGGNTGELFFGEGSRLTVL.

Points on this clone: The identical CDR3 is also encoded by other nucleotide sequences in the sample. The V and J genes are TRBV11-2 and TRBJ2-7; D is undetermined. The CDR3 contains 12 residues. The V gene's germline CDR1 is SGHAT and CDR2 FQNNGV. V was shortened by 2 bases and J by 0 bases, with 2 bases between the two germline ends. The CDR3 DNA is TGTGCCAGCAGCTTATCCTCCTACGAGCAGTACTTC. It yields the protein CASSLSSYEQYF.

The chain joins TRBV2 to TRBJ1-1; no definite D call. The ends were cut back, 9 bases at V and 7 bases at J, with 9 bases in the middle. The CDR3 contains 10 residues. Germline V CDR1 and CDR2: SNHLY, FYNNEI. Here the CDR3 reads CARGKDEAFF. For the CDR3, the DNA is TGTGCCAGGGGGAAGGATGAAGCTTTCTTT.

V usage is TRBV28 and J usage is TRBJ1-1; a possible D gene is TRBD1 (6 bases). The V and J ends lost 4 bases and 11 bases respectively, with 17 bases between them. CDR3 size: 13 residues. Germline-derived CDR1 and CDR2 are MDHEN and SYDVKM. The CDR3 protein is CASSSQWTDRAFF. CDR3 coding DNA: TGTGCCAGCAGTTCCCAGTGGACAGATCGGGCTTTCTTT.

The chain joins TRBV2 to TRBJ1-6, with 7 bases matching TRBD1. The J segment lost 3 bases and the V segment lost 8 bases, leaving 7 bases of the junction unmatched. The CDR3 has 15 amino acids. Germline CDR1 SNHLY, CDR2 FYNNEI. This CDR3 reads CASSPGQLYNSPLHF. Written as DNA, the CDR3 is TGTGCCAGCTCCCCGGGACAGCTCTATAATTCACCCCTCCACTTT.

The chain has TRBV25-1 and TRBJ1-1; no firm D call. V lost 1 base and J 1 base, leaving 10 bases between the germline ends. This CDR3 is built from 15 residues. Germline-derived CDR1 and CDR2 are MGHDK and SYGVNS. The CDR3 here is CASSESTDRNTEAFF. The CDR3 DNA sequence: TGTGCCAGCAGTGAATCAACAGATAGGAACACTGAAGCTTTCTTT.

The DNA for the CDR3 is TGCGCCAGCAGCCAAGGTACGTCAGACCAAGAGACCCAGTACTTC. This encodes CASSQGTSDQETQYF. The J gene is TRBJ2-5, the V gene TRBV4-3; D remains ambiguous. Germline lookup yields CDR1 LGHNA and CDR2 YSLEER. The CDR3 consists of 15 residues. Deletions cut 1 base from V and 0 bases from J, with 9 bases between.

The chain uses TRBV5-1 and TRBJ1-4, with 8 bases matching TRBD1. This CDR3 spans 15 amino acids. CDR1 is SGHRS, CDR2 YFSETQ, per germline. The junction had 1 base not matched to a gene; V was cut back by 3 bases and J by 0 bases. The CDR3, as DNA: TGCGCCAGCAGCTGGGGACAGGCAACTAATGAAAAACTGTTTTTT. This encodes CASSWGQATNEKLFF. Using reference TRBV5-1 and TRBJ1-4 for the parts outside the CDR3, the full variable domain is KAGVTQTPRYLIKTRGQQVTLSCSPISGHRSVSWYQQTPGQGLQFLFEYFSETQRNKGNFPGRFSGRQFSNSRSEMNVSTLELGDSALYLCASSWGQATNEKLFFGSGTQLSVL.